The source of this TCR beta chain is a study of T cell responses to AZD1222 COVID-19 vaccine. Germline V gene sequence: CDR1 SSHAT, CDR2 FNYEAQ (reference sequence). The CDR3 spans 13 residues. As to this clone: What it recognizes is unknown. The germline gene is not matched at one end of the junction; a read error may be the cause.

TCRdb's copy holds only in-frame clones and misses some; the assay was immunoSEQ multiplex PCR. The sample consists of 90,000 to 100,000 clones, around nine tenths of them appearing once. The study, taken as a whole, reports: The study identified only 6 or 7 AZD1222 recipients as seropositive at baseline. Nearly half of spike-specific TCRs reportedly target variant regions that are unmutated in the B.1.351 and B.1.1.7 variants. CD4 TCRs associated with vaccination spanned spike, dominating at 160-218 and 743-854. Repertoires in all cases were sampled only once the peak T cell response had passed.

Specimen: peripheral blood, collected on day 0 of AZD1222 vaccination. The clonotype originates from an adult in good health. The chain employs TRBV7-7 and TRBJ1-1, with D maybe TRBD1 (5 bases). CDR3 sequence (DNA): TGTGCTAGCAGCTTAGGACAGAACACTGAAGCTTTCTTT. This codes for CASSLGQNTEAFF.